The source of this TCR beta chain is a study of vaccination effects on CD4 cells after COVID-19. Study at large: In the ViraFEST assay, antigen-specific CD4+ clonotypes were identified by expansion after peptide-pool stimulation.

A note on this clone: Its antigen is as yet unknown.

Sequencing was performed with immunoSEQ multiplex PCR; in TCRdb, only in-frame clones are kept and a portion is missing. The profile covers under 60,000 clones, with 55% to 75% appearing a single time and 4.5% to 7% taken by the ten largest. Isolation of CD4+ T cells took place after 10 days of culture. This CDR3 region has 15 residues. Deletions cut 2 bases from V and 0 bases from J, with 8 bases between. Germline values: CDR1 ENHRY, CDR2 SYGVKD. The sequence came from a human donor who received a COVID-19 vaccine. V gene TRBV10-3 combines with J gene TRBJ1-5; D uncertain. Sample: CD4+ T cells from PBMCs cultured without peptide, taken before COVID-19 vaccination. The DNA for the CDR3 is TGTGCCATCAGTGAGATAGGTTATAGCAATCAGCCCCAGCATTTT. Residues: CAISEIGYSNQPQHF.